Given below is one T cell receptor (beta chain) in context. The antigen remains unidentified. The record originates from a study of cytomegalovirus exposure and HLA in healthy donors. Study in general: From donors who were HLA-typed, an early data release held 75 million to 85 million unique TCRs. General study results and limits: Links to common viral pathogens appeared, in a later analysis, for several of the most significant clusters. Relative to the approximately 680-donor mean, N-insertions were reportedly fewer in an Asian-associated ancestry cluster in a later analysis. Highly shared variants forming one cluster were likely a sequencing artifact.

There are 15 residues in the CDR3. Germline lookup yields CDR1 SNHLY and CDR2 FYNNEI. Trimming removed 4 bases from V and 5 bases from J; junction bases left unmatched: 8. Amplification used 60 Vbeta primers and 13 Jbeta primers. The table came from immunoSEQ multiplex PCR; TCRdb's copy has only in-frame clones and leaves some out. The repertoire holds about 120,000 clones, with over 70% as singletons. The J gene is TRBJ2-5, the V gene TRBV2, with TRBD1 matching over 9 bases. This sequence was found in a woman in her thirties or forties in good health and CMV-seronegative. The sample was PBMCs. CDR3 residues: CASSGPGTGPETQYF. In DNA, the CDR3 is TGTGCCAGCAGTGGTCCCGGGACAGGGCCGGAGACCCAGTACTTC.